This TCR beta chain is drawn from a study of blood T cell repertoires in COVID-19. In this sample, this clone turned up a few times. The CDR3 has 14 residues. The V end lost 0 bases, the J end lost 1 base, and 7 bases lay between the germline ends. Germline loops: CDR1 SGHKS, CDR2 YYEKEE (reference sequence). This table comes from immunoSEQ multiplex PCR, and its TCRdb copy is limited to in-frame clones, with some not included. The table lists 110,000 or so clones, under 80% of them singletons. Sequencing input: peripheral blood. This TCR was sampled from a woman aged 65 to 85 with acute or convalescent COVID-19. The V gene is TRBV5-5, the J gene TRBJ1-1, with TRBD1 as a possible D gene (6 bases). CDR3 coding DNA: TGTGCCAGCAGCTTGGTGGGACAGAACACTGAAGCTTTCTTT. This translates into CASSLVGQNTEAFF.